The clone carrying this TCR beta chain was picked up a small number of times. Its antigen is not identified. The listed genes are named as in mouse. The read ends 4 residues early relative to the CDR3; the germline J gene fills the gap. The CDR3 totals 15 residues. The ends lost 1 base at V and 3 bases at J; junction bases unmatched: 3. CDR1 NSQYPW and CDR2 LRSPGD come from the germline V gene (reference sequence). On the basis of CD4, CD8alpha, NKG2D, NKG2ACE and other markers, pooled cutaneous lymph node cells were sorted. The authors extracted RNA and reverse transcribed it into cDNA as the sequencing template. Produced via immunoSEQ multiplex PCR; TCRdb's table is partial and in-frame only. Observed in the sample are about 270,000 clones, none of them singletons. The data were obtained in a study of CD8+ T cells in alopecia areata. Study in general: The graft donors were 6-12-month-old C3H/HeJ mice with spontaneous alopecia, and their skin went to 7-10-week-old female C3H/HeJ mice.

Broader study findings: With patients, TCR sharing proved less clear than in mice, a difference possibly related to HLA. Scalp samples also contribute reads from the resident alphabeta T cells found in normal skin. Relative to normal scalp, lesional scalp, especially alopecia totalis/universalis, showed higher clonality.

The J gene is TRBJ2-1, the V gene TRBV1, with 7 bases aligning to TRBD1. Sequencing input: CD4+ T cells sorted from a lymph node. This TCR was recovered from a C3H/HeJ mouse with alopecia areata. MHC haplotype here: H2-k. The sequenced part of the CDR3 DNA is TGCACCTGCAGTGCAGCTCAGGGGGTCTATGCT. It yields the protein CTCSAAQGVYA. The full CDR3 protein reads CTCSAAQGVYAEQFF.